This is a list of T cell receptor beta chains from one sample in a study of neoadjuvant anti-PD-1 for oral cavity cancer. Measured with immunoSEQ multiplex PCR; TCRdb has only the in-frame clones, and not every one. The sample has about 42,000 clones, roughly 77% seen once; the top ten hold 4.8%. The specimen comprised PBMCs, sampled after nivolumab (anti-PD-1) treatment. The source is a person between 40 and 85 years old with oral cavity squamous cell carcinoma. CDR3s include the opening cysteine and the closing phenylalanine or tryptophan. A D gene is named only where the DNA matches it firmly. The listing skips clone size in some rows; elsewhere it reads once, few, many or a size class.

d_gene	v_gene	abundance	j_gene	CDR3aa	CDR3nt
TRBD1	TRBV2	few	TRBJ1-2	CASVVNRGQNYGYTF	TGTGCCAGCGTAGTGAACAGGGGGCAGAACTATGGCTACACCTTC
.	TRBV11-2	few	TRBJ2-1	CASSLGRGNEQFF	TGTGCCAGCAGCTTAGGTAGGGGCAATGAGCAGTTCTTC
.	TRBV19	.	TRBJ2-7	CASSKRDGSYEQYF	TGTGCCAGTAGTAAGAGGGACGGTTCCTACGAGCAGTACTTC
TRBD2	TRBV10-2	.	TRBJ2-1	CASSEWLAGYYNEQFF	TGCGCCAGCAGTGAGTGGTTAGCGGGATACTACAATGAGCAGTTCTTC
.	TRBV28	once	TRBJ2-2	CASSFYPNTGELFF	TGTGCCAGCAGTTTTTATCCGAACACCGGGGAGCTGTTTTTT
.	TRBV11-2	few	TRBJ2-5	CASSLEGIETQYF	TGTGCCAGCAGCTTAGAGGGGATTGAGACCCAGTACTTC
.	TRBV29-1	.	TRBJ2-7	CSARGGGSYEQYF	TGCAGCGCTAGGGGAGGCGGCTCCTACGAGCAGTACTTC
.	TRBV6-1	.	TRBJ1-6	CASSDSTSPLHF	TGTGCCAGCAGTGATAGCACTTCACCCCTCCACTTT
.	TRBV9	.	TRBJ2-2	CASGPPNTGELFF	TGTGCCAGCGGGCCCCCGAACACCGGGGAGCTGTTTTTT
TRBD1	TRBV7-8	.	TRBJ2-7	CASSLGTGGTYEQYF	TGTGCCAGCAGCTTAGGCACAGGGGGGACCTACGAGCAGTACTTC
.	TRBV6-6	once	TRBJ1-2	CASSYETGYNYGYTF	TGTGCCAGCAGTTACGAAACAGGGTATAACTATGGCTACACCTTC
TRBD2	TRBV5-5	.	TRBJ2-7	CASRLAGGYSYEQYF	TGTGCCAGCAGATTAGCGGGGGGGTATTCCTACGAGCAGTACTTC
.	TRBV10-1	.	TRBJ2-2	CASSEAAATGELFF	TGCGCCAGCAGTGAGGCGGCAGCCACCGGGGAGCTGTTTTTT
.	TRBV10-1	.	TRBJ2-4	CASSDGGGGVQNIQYF	TGCGCCAGCAGTGATGGGGGAGGAGGAGTCCAAAACATTCAGTACTTC
TRBD2	TRBV5-4	.	TRBJ2-2	CASSHSGRHTGELFF	TGTGCCAGCAGCCACAGCGGGAGGCACACCGGGGAGCTGTTTTTT
.	TRBV28	.	TRBJ1-6	CASSLTEYNSPLHF	TGTGCCAGCAGTTTAACGGAGTATAATTCACCCCTCCACTTT
TRBD1	TRBV5-1	.	TRBJ1-6	CASSPRQGPSPLHF	TGCGCCAGCAGCCCAAGACAGGGGCCTTCACCCCTCCACTTT
.	TRBV5-6	.	TRBJ2-7	CASSLGARHYEQYF	TGTGCCAGCAGCCTGGGTGCCAGGCACTACGAGCAGTACTTC
.	TRBV9	few	TRBJ1-3	CASSHSRLTALGNTIYF	TGTGCCAGCAGCCACTCCCGACTTACGGCGCTGGGAAACACCATATATTTT
TRBD2	TRBV19	.	TRBJ2-5	CASRIGQRGGEETQYF	TGTGCCAGTAGAATCGGACAGCGGGGGGGCGAGGAGACCCAGTACTTC
TRBD1	TRBV7-9	.	TRBJ1-1	CASSRGQAEAFF	TGTGCCAGCAGCAGGGGACAGGCTGAAGCTTTCTTT
TRBD1	TRBV6-5	.	TRBJ1-1	CASSPGTGGWGAFF	TGTGCCAGCAGTCCCGGGACAGGGGGTTGGGGGGCTTTCTTT
TRBD1	TRBV7-6	.	TRBJ1-1	CASSPRTGEGPEAFF	TGTGCCAGCAGCCCAAGGACAGGGGAAGGCCCTGAAGCTTTCTTT
.	TRBV7-9	.	TRBJ2-5	CASRSGSQETQYF	TGTGCCAGCAGATCGGGTTCACAAGAGACCCAGTACTTC
.	TRBV4-1	.	TRBJ1-5	CASSQDIGVHSNQPQHF	TGCGCCAGCAGCCAAGATATAGGGGTCCATAGCAATCAGCCCCAGCATTTT
TRBD2	TRBV7-6	.	TRBJ2-2	CASSVAGVNTGELFF	TGTGCCAGCAGCGTAGCGGGGGTGAACACCGGGGAGCTGTTTTTT
.	TRBV6-1	.	TRBJ1-6	CASKPSSGVITLHF	TGTGCCAGCAAACCTTCCAGTGGGGTCATTACCCTCCACTTT
.	TRBV6-1	.	TRBJ1-4	CASSETATNEKLFF	TGTGCCAGCAGTGAAACAGCAACTAATGAAAAACTGTTTTTT
TRBD1	TRBV6-1	few	TRBJ1-6	CASTRTGGGGALHF	TGTGCCAGCACTAGGACAGGGGGCGGTGGAGCCCTCCACTTT
.	TRBV6-5	.	TRBJ1-2	CASSSGLLRNYGYTF	TGTGCCAGCAGTTCGGGACTCCTGCGGAACTATGGCTACACCTTC
.	TRBV6-1	.	TRBJ1-1	CASRKEVNTEAFF	TGTGCCAGCCGGAAGGAAGTAAACACTGAAGCTTTCTTT
TRBD1	TRBV19	.	TRBJ1-4	CASSMGQGINEKLFF	TGTGCCAGTAGTATGGGACAGGGGATCAATGAAAAACTGTTTTTT
TRBD2	TRBV7-9	.	TRBJ2-1	CASSYVPGLAANEQFF	TGTGCCAGCAGTTATGTACCGGGACTAGCGGCCAATGAGCAGTTCTTC
.	TRBV19	.	TRBJ1-5	CASSIRVGQPQHF	TGTGCCAGTAGTATCCGGGTAGGACAGCCCCAGCATTTT
TRBD2	TRBV2	.	TRBJ2-3	CASSAQRGIPQPGTDTQYF	TGTGCCAGCAGTGCCCAGCGGGGGATCCCACAACCGGGCACAGATACGCAGTATTTT
.	TRBV29-1	.	TRBJ1-1	CSVQRTEAFF	TGCAGCGTACAGCGCACTGAAGCTTTCTTT
.	TRBV4-2	few	TRBJ1-2	CASSQDRAGLYGYTF	TGTGCCAGCAGCCAAGATAGGGCAGGGCTCTATGGCTACACCTTC
.	TRBV5-1	.	TRBJ2-2	CASSLQTNTGELFF	TGCGCCAGCAGCTTGCAGACGAACACCGGGGAGCTGTTTTTT
TRBD1	TRBV19	.	TRBJ1-5	CASSERRQGSNQPQHF	TGTGCCAGTTCCGAAAGGAGACAGGGCAGCAATCAGCCCCAGCATTTT
.	TRBV6-1	.	TRBJ1-1	CASAFDRNTEAFF	TGTGCCAGCGCTTTTGACAGAAATACTGAAGCTTTCTTT
TRBD1	TRBV5-1	few	TRBJ2-7	CASSFYRGEQYF	TGCGCCAGCAGCTTTTACAGGGGCGAGCAGTACTTC
.	TRBV27	.	TRBJ2-7	CASSLEESAEQYF	TGTGCCAGCAGTTTAGAGGAATCGGCCGAGCAGTACTTC
.	TRBV7-8	.	TRBJ1-5	CASSLRGSGNQPQHF	TGTGCCAGCAGCTTAAGGGGCTCGGGCAATCAGCCCCAGCATTTT
.	TRBV5-1	.	TRBJ1-1	CASSLGRENTEAFF	TGCGCCAGCAGCTTGGGCAGAGAGAACACTGAAGCTTTCTTT
TRBD1	TRBV4-1	.	TRBJ2-7	CASSAQGMDEQYF	TGCGCCAGCAGCGCACAGGGGATGGACGAGCAGTACTTC
.	TRBV15	.	TRBJ1-1	CATSFVRAREAFF	TGTGCCACCAGCTTCGTCAGGGCACGTGAAGCTTTCTTT
.	TRBV5-6	.	TRBJ1-4	CASSWGGINEKLFF	TGTGCCAGCAGCTGGGGGGGCATTAATGAAAAACTGTTTTTT
TRBD2	TRBV5-1	few	TRBJ2-7	CASSWATSGGIGEQYF	TGCGCCAGCAGCTGGGCGACTAGCGGGGGGATCGGCGAGCAGTACTTC
TRBD1	TRBV18	.	TRBJ2-2	CASSPPRTGMTGELFF	TGTGCCAGCTCACCACCCAGGACAGGGATGACCGGGGAGCTGTTTTTT
.	TRBV7-9	once	TRBJ1-4	CASSFPASNEKLFF	TGTGCCAGCAGCTTTCCGGCCTCAAATGAAAAACTGTTTTTT
.	TRBV7-9	medium-sized	TRBJ1-2	CASSLASGWGYTF	TGTGCCAGCAGCTTAGCGTCGGGGTGGGGCTACACCTTC
.	TRBV10-3	.	TRBJ2-5	CAISERPGGETQYF	TGTGCCATCAGTGAGCGCCCTGGGGGGGAGACCCAGTACTTC
TRBD1	TRBV5-6	once	TRBJ2-7	CASSSQGGLNYEQYF	TGTGCCAGCAGCTCCCAAGGGGGCCTGAACTACGAGCAGTACTTC
.	TRBV6-1	once	TRBJ1-2	CASSVGRQSYGYTF	TGTGCCAGCAGTGTAGGAAGGCAGTCCTATGGCTACACCTTC
.	TRBV7-3	.	TRBJ2-3	CASSLRETDTQYF	TGTGCCAGCAGCTTAAGGGAAACAGATACGCAGTATTTT
TRBD1	TRBV19	.	TRBJ1-2	CASSMVGQGGGYGYTF	TGTGCCAGTAGTATGGTAGGACAGGGTGGCGGCTATGGCTACACCTTC
.	TRBV28	.	TRBJ1-2	CAGRRGGSYGYTF	TGTGCCGGAAGGCGGGGGGGGTCCTATGGCTACACCTTC